This T cell receptor beta chain was sequenced for a study of T cell repertoires in cytomegalovirus infection (dated by TCRdb to the late 2010s). The study in broad terms: Recently identified HLA-C-restricted CMV epitopes, whose presentation resists viral immunomodulation, were targeted by peptide stimulations together with well-studied HLA-B-restricted epitopes. Donor HLA type was relevant to the analysis, as public TCR beta signatures indicated carriage of CMV infection together with the matching HLA type.

This clonotype occurred a few times. Its cognate antigen has yet to be identified. Per-base quality was not reported, and no clone a single base away is much larger than it. The V and J ends are trimmed by 8 bases and 6 bases, leaving 22 bases between them. From the germline V gene, CDR1 is ENHRY and CDR2 is SYGVKD. Its CDR3 holds 15 amino acids, cysteine through phenylalanine. Solely the CDR3 DNA is kept, with 45 bases framed from the first base. The label giving this sample's treatment or condition can be read as: in vitro stimulation with specific CMV peptide epitopes to enrich CMV-specific T cells. What the work shows at the level of the full study, not this receptor alone: Cumulative frequency of public TCR beta family members discriminated carriers of CMV infection plus the relevant HLA type in this cohort and an independent approximately 360-donor cohort. The ex vivo response was dominated by HLA-C-restricted CMV-specific TCR beta clonotypes, and the single most frequent clonotype in two of eight donors was supplied by these HLA-C-restricted clonotypes.

TCRdb shows the sequencer as Illumina HiSeq 1500. In-frame beta chains were kept once TCRdb had trimmed the public reads at Q25 with fastp and called clones with MiXCR. When rows share a CDR3 protein, they turn into one entry using the most common DNA and genes. This sample is represented by hundreds of thousands of distinct CDR3 sequences; around 30% of them were singletons. Around an eighth of the sample goes to the ten largest clones. The V gene is TRBV10-3 and the J gene is TRBJ2-5; the D gene assignment is perhaps TRBD1 or TRBD2, with each matching 5 bases. The sequence was collected from a human donor in good health (CMV status not recorded). Some clones in this sample may be carry-over from other donors' samples. Sequencing used cultured CD8+ T cells from PBMCs, obtained from culture after CMV antigen stimulation. The CDR3 region: CAILVYGTSGKTQYF. The DNA is as follows: TGTGCCATCCTAGTCTATGGGACCAGCGGAAAGACCCAGTACTTC.